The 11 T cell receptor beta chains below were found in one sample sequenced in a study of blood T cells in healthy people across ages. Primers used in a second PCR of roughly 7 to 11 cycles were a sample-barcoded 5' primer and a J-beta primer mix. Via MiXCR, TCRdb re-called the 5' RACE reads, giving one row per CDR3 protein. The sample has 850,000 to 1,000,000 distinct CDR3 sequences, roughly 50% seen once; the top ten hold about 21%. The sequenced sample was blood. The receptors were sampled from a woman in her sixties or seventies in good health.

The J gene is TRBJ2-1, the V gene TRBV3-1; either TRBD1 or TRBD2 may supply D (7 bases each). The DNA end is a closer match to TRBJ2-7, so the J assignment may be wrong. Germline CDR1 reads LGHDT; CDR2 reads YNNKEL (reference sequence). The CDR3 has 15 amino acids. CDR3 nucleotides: TGTGCCAGCAGCAAAGGGGGCCAGCGGGAAGGCGAGCAGTACTTC. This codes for CASSKGGQREGEQYF.

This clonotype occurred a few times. The CDR3 DNA follows: TGTGCCAGCAGCCTCAGGGGGGAGAACACCGGGGAGCTGTTTTTT. This translates into CASSLRGENTGELFF. The J gene is TRBJ2-2, the V gene TRBV7-7; TRBD1 might be the D (7 bases). CDR1 is SSHAT, CDR2 FNYEAQ, per germline (reference sequence). The CDR3 consists of 15 residues. Trimming pared 5 bases from V and 1 base from J, leaving 11 bases between.

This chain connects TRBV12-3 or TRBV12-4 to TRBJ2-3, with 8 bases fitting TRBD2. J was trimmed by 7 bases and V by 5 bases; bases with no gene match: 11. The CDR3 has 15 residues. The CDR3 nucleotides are TGTGCCAGCAGTCTCGGGAGGGCTGGGTTGAATACGCAGTATTTT. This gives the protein CASSLGRAGLNTQYF.

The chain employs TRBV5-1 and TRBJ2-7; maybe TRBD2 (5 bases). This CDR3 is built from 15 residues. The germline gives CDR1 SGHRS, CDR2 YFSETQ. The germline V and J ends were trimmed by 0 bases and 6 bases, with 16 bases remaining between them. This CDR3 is CASSLGGSLRLEQYF. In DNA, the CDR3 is TGCGCCAGCAGCTTGGGCGGGTCTTTAAGGCTCGAGCAGTACTTC.

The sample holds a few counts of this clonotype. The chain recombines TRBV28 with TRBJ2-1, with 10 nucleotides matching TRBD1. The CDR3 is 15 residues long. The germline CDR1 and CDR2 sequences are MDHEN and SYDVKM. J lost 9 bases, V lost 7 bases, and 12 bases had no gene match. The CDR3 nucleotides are TGTGCCAGCACCAGACCCGGGACAGGGGTACGTGAGCAGTTCTTC. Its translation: CASTRPGTGVREQFF.

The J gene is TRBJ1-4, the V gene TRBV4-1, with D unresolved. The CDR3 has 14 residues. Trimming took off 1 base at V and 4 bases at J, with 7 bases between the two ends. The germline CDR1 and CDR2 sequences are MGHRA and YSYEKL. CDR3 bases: TGCGCCAGCAGCCAAGGGCTCGTTAATGAAAAACTGTTTTTT. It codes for CASSQGLVNEKLFF.

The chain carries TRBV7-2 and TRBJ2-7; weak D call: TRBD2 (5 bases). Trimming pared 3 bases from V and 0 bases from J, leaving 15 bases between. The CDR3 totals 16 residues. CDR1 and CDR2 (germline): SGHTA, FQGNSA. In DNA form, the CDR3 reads TGTGCCAGCAGCTTGAGGGCAGCTACCCTCTCCTACGAGCAGTACTTC. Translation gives CASSLRAATLSYEQYF.

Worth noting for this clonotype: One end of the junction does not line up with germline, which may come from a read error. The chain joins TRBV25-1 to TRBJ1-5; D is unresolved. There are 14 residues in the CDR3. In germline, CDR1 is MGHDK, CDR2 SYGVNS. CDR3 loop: CAGSEFGGFQPQHF. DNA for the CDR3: TGTGCCGGCAGTGAATTCGGAGGGTTTCAGCCCCAGCATTTT.

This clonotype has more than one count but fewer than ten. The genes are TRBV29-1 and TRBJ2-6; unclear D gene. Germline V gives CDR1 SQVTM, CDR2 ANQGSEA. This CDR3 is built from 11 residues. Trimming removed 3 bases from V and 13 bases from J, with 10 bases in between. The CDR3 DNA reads TGCAGCGTTGAGGAAAATTCGGTCCTGACTTTC. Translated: CSVEENSVLTF. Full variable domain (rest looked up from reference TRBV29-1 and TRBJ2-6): SAVISQKPSRDICQRGTSLTIQCQVDSQVTMMFWYRQQPGQSLTLIATANQGSEATYESGFVIDKFPISRPNLTFSTLTVSNMSPEDSSIYLCSVEENSVLTFGAGSRLTVL.

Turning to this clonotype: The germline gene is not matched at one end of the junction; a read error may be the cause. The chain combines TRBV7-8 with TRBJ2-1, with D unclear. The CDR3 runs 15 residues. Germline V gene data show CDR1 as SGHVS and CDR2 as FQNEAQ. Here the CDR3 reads CACSFGTPSYNEQFF. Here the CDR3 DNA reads TGTGCCTGCAGCTTTGGTACTCCTTCCTACAATGAGCAGTTCTTC.

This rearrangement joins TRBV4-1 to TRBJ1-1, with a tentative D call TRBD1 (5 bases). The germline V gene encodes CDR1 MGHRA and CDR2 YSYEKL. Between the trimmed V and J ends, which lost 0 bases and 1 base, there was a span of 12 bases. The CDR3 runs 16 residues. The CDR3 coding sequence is TGCGCCAGCAGCCAAGATACAGAGGGGCGGAACACTGAAGCTTTCTTT. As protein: CASSQDTEGRNTEAFF.